This T cell receptor (beta chain) derives from a study of shared clonotypes between healthy human individuals. Naive CD8 cells lacked CD45RO and underwent positive selection for CCR7, leaving out terminally differentiated effector memory CD45RA+ cells. Only in-frame clones appear in the TCRdb table, and some are missing; sequencing was by immunoSEQ multiplex PCR. The sample includes about 2 million clones, about 95% of them seen just once. Sequenced input: naive CD8+ T cells sorted from blood. The receptor was derived from a man younger than 35 in good health.

The chain's CDR3 is CASSFTHNEQFF. The CDR3, as DNA: TGTGCCAGCAGCTTCACACACAATGAGCAGTTCTTC. J is TRBJ2-1 and V is TRBV5-6; D not certain. The CDR3 is made up of 12 amino acids. Germline lookup yields CDR1 SGHDT and CDR2 YYEEEE. The germline V and J ends were trimmed by 2 bases and 5 bases, with 5 bases remaining between them.